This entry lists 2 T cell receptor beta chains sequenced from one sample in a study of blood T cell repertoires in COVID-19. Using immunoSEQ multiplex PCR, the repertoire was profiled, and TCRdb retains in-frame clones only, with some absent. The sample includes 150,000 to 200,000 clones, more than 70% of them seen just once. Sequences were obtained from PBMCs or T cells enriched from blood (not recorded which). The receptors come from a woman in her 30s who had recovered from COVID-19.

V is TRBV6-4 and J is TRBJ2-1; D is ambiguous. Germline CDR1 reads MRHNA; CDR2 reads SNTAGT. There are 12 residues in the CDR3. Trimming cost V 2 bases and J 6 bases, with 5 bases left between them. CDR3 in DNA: TGTGCCAGCAGTGACATCGGCAATGAGCAGTTCTTC. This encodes CASSDIGNEQFF.

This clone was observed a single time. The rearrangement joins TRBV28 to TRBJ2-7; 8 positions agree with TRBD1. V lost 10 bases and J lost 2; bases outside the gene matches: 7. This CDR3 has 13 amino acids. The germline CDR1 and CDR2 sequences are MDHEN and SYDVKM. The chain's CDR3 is CATLDRDAYEQYF. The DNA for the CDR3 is TGTGCCACCCTGGACAGGGACGCCTACGAGCAGTACTTC.